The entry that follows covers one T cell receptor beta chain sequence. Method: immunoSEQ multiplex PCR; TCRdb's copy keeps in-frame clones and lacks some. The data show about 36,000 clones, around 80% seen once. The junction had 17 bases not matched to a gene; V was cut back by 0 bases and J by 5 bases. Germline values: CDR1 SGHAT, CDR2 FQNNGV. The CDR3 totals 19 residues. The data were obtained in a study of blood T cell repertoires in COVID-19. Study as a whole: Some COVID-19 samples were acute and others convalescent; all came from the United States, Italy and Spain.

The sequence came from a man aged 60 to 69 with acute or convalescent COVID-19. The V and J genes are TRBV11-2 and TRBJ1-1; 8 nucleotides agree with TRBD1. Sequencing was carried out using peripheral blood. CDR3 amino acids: CASSLEVPGQVPLGTEAFF. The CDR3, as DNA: TGTGCCAGCAGCTTAGAAGTCCCGGGACAGGTACCATTGGGAACTGAAGCTTTCTTT.